This T cell receptor beta chain was identified in a study of blood T cell repertoires in COVID-19. As for the study in general: The cDNA or gDNA used as material had been derived from T cells, B-cell-depleted T cells, or PBMCs.

In its sample, this clone was seen once. Sequencing was performed with immunoSEQ multiplex PCR; in TCRdb, only in-frame clones are kept and a portion is missing. The table records 250,000 to 400,000 clones, 89% of them present only once. Grouping used clinical history reported by participants in a survey and questionnaire. All recovered Cohort 3 donors got two negative PCRs, got clearance, or saw symptom resolution. This CDR3 is built from 13 residues. V shed 7 bases, J shed 4 bases, and the junction held 4 bases outside the gene matches. From germline, CDR1 is SGHAT and CDR2 FQNNGV. This TCR derives from a man between 60 and 70 years old who had recovered from COVID-19. Sequencing was carried out using PBMCs or T cells enriched from blood (not recorded which). The V call is TRBV11-2, the J call TRBJ2-5; 9 nucleotides align to TRBD1. The CDR3 nucleotides read TGTGCCAGCAACCGACAGGGGGGAGAGACCCAGTACTTC. Its translation: CASNRQGGETQYF. Together with reference TRBV11-2 and TRBJ2-5, the CDR3 gives the full variable domain: EAGVAQSPRYKIIEKRQSVAFWCNPISGHATLYWYQQILGQGPKLLIQFQNNGVVDDSQLPKDRFSAERLKGVDSTLKIQPAKLEDSAVYLCASNRQGGETQYFGPGTRLLVL.